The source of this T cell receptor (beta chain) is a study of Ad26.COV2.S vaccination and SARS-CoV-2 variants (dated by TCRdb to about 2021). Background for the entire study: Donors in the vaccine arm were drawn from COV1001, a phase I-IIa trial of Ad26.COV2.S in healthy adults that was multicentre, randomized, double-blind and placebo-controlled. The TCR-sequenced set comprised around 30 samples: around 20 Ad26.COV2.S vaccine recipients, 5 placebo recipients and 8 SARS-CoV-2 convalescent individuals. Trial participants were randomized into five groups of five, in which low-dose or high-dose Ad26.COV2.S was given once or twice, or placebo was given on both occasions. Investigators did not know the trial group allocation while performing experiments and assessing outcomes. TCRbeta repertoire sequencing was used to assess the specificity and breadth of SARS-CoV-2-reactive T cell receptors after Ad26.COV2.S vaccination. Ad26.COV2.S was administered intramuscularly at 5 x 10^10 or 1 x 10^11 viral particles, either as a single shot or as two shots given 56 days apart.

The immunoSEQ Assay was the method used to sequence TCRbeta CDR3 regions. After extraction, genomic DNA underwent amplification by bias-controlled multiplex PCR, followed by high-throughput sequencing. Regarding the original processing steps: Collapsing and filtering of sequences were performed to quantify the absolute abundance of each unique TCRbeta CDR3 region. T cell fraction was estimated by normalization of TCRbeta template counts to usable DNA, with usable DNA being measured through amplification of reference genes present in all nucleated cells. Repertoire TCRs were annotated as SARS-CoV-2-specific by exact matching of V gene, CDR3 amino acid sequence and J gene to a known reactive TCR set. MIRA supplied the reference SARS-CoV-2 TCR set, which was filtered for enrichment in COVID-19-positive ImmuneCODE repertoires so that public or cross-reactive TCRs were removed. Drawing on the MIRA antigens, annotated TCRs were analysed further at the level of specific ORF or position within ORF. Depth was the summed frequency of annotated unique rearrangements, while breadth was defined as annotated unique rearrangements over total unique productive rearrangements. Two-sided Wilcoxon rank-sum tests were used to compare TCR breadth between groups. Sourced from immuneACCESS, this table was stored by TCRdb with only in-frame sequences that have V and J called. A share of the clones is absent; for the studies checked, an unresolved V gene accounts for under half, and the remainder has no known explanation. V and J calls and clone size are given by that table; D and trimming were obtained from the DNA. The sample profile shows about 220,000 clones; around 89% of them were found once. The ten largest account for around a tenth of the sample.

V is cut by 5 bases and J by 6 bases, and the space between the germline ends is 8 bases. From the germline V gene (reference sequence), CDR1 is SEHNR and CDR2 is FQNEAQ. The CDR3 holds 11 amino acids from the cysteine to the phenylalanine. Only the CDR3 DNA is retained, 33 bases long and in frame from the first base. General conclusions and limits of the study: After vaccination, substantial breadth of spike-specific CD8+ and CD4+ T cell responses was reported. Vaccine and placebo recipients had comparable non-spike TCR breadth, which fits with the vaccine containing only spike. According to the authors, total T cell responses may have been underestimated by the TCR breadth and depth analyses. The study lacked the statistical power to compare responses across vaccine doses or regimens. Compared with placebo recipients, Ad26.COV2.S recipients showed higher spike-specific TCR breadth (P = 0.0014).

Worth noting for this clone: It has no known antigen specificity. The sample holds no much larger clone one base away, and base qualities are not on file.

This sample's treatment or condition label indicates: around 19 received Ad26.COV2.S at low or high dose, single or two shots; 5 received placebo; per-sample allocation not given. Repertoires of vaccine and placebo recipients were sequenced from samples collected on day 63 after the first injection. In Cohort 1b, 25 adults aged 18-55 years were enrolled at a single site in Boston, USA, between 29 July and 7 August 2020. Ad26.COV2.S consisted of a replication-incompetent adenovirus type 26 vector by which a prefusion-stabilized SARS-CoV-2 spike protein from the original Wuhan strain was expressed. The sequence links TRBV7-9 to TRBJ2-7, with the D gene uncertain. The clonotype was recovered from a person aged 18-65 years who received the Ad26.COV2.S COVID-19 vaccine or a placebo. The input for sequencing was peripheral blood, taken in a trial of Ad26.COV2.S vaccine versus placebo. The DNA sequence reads TGTGCCAGCAGCCCCTGGCCCGAGCAGTACTTC. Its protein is CASSPWPEQYF.